This passage covers 25 T cell receptor beta chains from one sample sequenced in a study of OX40 agonist ivuxolimab in advanced cancers. TCRdb keeps only in-frame clones here, not all; method: immunoSEQ multiplex PCR. Of about 100,000 clones in the sample, around 93% were seen once. Sequenced material: CD4+ or CD8+ T cells sorted from blood, taken in a trial of the OX40 agonist ivuxolimab. These receptors were taken from an adult with an advanced solid tumor such as melanoma, head and neck, liver or kidney cancer.

CDR3 nucleotide sequence: TGTGCCATCAGTGACCCCTTCCTACAGGACACAGATACGCAGTATTTT. This encodes CAISDPFLQDTDTQYF. The chain has TRBV10-3 and TRBJ2-3; tentative D call: TRBD1 (5 bases). Germline lookup yields CDR1 ENHRY and CDR2 SYGVKD. With 3 bases removed from V and 2 bases from J, the gap between germline ends came to 15 bases. The CDR3 consists of 16 residues.

This chain uses TRBV5-1 with TRBJ1-6; TRBD1 matches at 9 bases. The CDR3 totals 15 residues. The trim removed 6 bases at V and 6 bases at J, leaving 7 bases unmatched. Germline V CDR1 and CDR2: SGHRS, YFSETQ. CDR3 residues: CASNTGTGRNSPLHF. The CDR3, as DNA: TGCGCCAGCAACACCGGGACAGGGCGTAATTCACCCCTCCACTTT.

This chain joins TRBV19 and TRBJ2-6; D gene unclear. CDR3 length: 17 amino acids. V was shortened by 3 bases and J by 0 bases, with 12 bases between the two germline ends. Germline V gives CDR1 LNHDA, CDR2 SQIVND (reference sequence). Here the CDR3 DNA reads TGTGCCAGTAGTATTCCGGGTTTACCCTCTGGGGCCAACGTCCTGACTTTC. It encodes CASSIPGLPSGANVLTF.

V and J are TRBV6-5 and TRBJ1-3, with D perhaps TRBD1 (5 bases). Germline V gives CDR1 MNHEY, CDR2 SVGAGI. V lost 2 bases and J lost 4, with 9 bases in between. The CDR3 length is 14 residues. CDR3 nucleotides: TGTGCCAGCAGTTACCAGGGTCTCGGAAACACCATATATTTT. Its protein is CASSYQGLGNTIYF.

This clone was counted a single time. The rearrangement links TRBV7-9 to TRBJ2-3; TRBD1 matches at 7 bases. The CDR3 runs to 15 residues. From germline, CDR1 is SEHNR and CDR2 FQNEAQ (reference sequence). The junction had 6 bases not matched to a gene; V was cut back by 5 bases and J by 1 base. CDR3 sequence (DNA): TGTGCCAGCAGCAGTACAGGGGAAGGCACAGATACGCAGTATTTT. This sequence encodes CASSSTGEGTDTQYF. Variable domain in full (rest from reference TRBV7-9 and TRBJ2-3): DTGVSQNPRHKITKRGQNVTFRCDPISEHNRLYWYRQTLGQGPEFLTYFQNEAQLEKSRLLSDRFSAERPKGSFSTLEIQRTEQGDSAMYLCASSSTGEGTDTQYFGPGTRLTVL.

The V and J genes are TRBV4-1 and TRBJ2-5; D is perhaps TRBD1 (5 bases). The germline V and J ends were trimmed by 4 bases and 5 bases, with 20 bases remaining between them. The CDR3 consists of 16 residues. Germline V lookup: CDR1 MGHRA, CDR2 YSYEKL. The CDR3 protein is CASSRRVGLDKETQYF. The CDR3 coding sequence is TGCGCCAGCAGCCGCAGGGTTGGTCTAGATAAGGAGACCCAGTACTTC.

The chain joins TRBV30 to TRBJ1-2; D unclear. Germline assignment: CDR1 GTSNPN and CDR2 SVGIG (reference sequence). The CDR3 loop spans 13 amino acids. V was shortened by 5 bases and J by 4 bases, with 14 bases between the two germline ends. In DNA, the CDR3 is TGTGCCTGGGCGGCAGGACTGATCTATGGCTACACCTTC. Protein sequence: CAWAAGLIYGYTF.

The V and J genes are TRBV2 and TRBJ2-3; D may be TRBD1 (5 bases). Per the germline V gene, CDR1 is SNHLY and CDR2 is FYNNEI. The CDR3 has 12 residues. V shed 5 bases and J shed 4 bases, with 7 bases lying between them. The DNA for the CDR3 is TGTGCCAGCAGTCTAGGGGCAGATACGCAGTATTTT. It codes for CASSLGADTQYF.

The chain links TRBV5-1 to TRBJ1-6; 8 bases line up with TRBD1. This CDR3 spans 16 amino acids. Trimming cost V 4 bases and J 7 bases; bases outside gene matches: 10. Per germline, CDR1 SGHRS and CDR2 YFSETQ. The CDR3 region has the DNA TGCGCCAGCAGCACCTGGACAGGGAACAAGAATTCACCCCTCCACTTT. Translation gives CASSTWTGNKNSPLHF.

V usage is TRBV2 and J usage is TRBJ2-7; D may be TRBD1 (6 bases). V shed 1 base and J shed 6 bases, with 16 bases lying between them. Germline V lookup: CDR1 SNHLY, CDR2 FYNNEI. The CDR3 covers 15 residues. DNA of the CDR3: TGTGCCAGCAGTGAAGTGGCAGGGGCTACCCTCGAGCAGTACTTC. Encoded protein: CASSEVAGATLEQYF.

The chain combines TRBV14 with TRBJ2-1; D is possibly TRBD1 or TRBD2 (5 bases each). Germline V CDR1 and CDR2: SGHDN, FVKESK. This CDR3 contains 16 residues. Deletions cut 1 base from V and 2 bases from J, with 12 bases between. CDR3 region: CASSQAPRGPYNEQFF. CDR3 bases: TGTGCCAGCAGCCAAGCCCCTAGGGGACCCTACAATGAGCAGTTCTTC. The variable domain in full, completed from reference TRBV14 and TRBJ2-1, reads EAGVTQFPSHSVIEKGQTVTLRCDPISGHDNLYWYRRVMGKEIKFLLHFVKESKQDESGMPNNRFLAERTGGTYSTLKVQPAELEDSGVYFCASSQAPRGPYNEQFFGPGTRLTVL.

The rearrangement uses TRBV6-1 and TRBJ2-1, with D hard to call. Germline CDR1 is MNHNS and CDR2 is SASEGT. This CDR3 contains 13 residues. V shed 7 bases and J shed 1 base, with 8 bases lying between them. The CDR3 sequence: CASTRQSYNEQFF. The CDR3 DNA follows: TGTGCCAGCACTCGCCAGTCCTACAATGAGCAGTTCTTC.

This chain links TRBV11-2 with TRBJ1-1, with TRBD1 matching over 9 bases. The CDR3 extends over 14 amino acids. CDR1 and CDR2 from the germline V gene are SGHAT and FQNNGV. Trimming took 5 bases from V and 4 from J; bases not matched to a gene: 5. The CDR3 reads CASSRTGEGTEAFF. The CDR3 coding sequence is TGTGCCAGCAGCAGGACAGGGGAAGGCACTGAAGCTTTCTTT. Combining the CDR3 with reference TRBV11-2 and TRBJ1-1 gives the whole variable domain EAGVAQSPRYKIIEKRQSVAFWCNPISGHATLYWYQQILGQGPKLLIQFQNNGVVDDSQLPKDRFSAERLKGVDSTLKIQPAKLEDSAVYLCASSRTGEGTEAFFGQGTRLTVV.

A remark on this clone: The germline gene is not matched at one end of the junction; a read error may be the cause. This chain connects TRBV4-1 to TRBJ2-5, with TRBD2 identical over 13 bases. This CDR3 comprises 14 residues. Germline lookup yields CDR1 MGHRA and CDR2 YSYEKL. In DNA, the CDR3 is TGCGCCAGCAGCCACCCCGGACTAGCGGGAGCGATAGACTTC. This gives the protein CASSHPGLAGAIDF.

CDR3 bases: TGTGCCAGCCAAAGAGCGGGGACTTCCTACGAGCAGTACTTC. Residues: CASQRAGTSYEQYF. The V call is TRBV6-1, the J call TRBJ2-7, with 7 bases aligning to TRBD2. Per germline, CDR1 MNHNS and CDR2 SASEGT. V lost 8 bases, J lost 1 base, and 8 bases stayed unmatched. There are 14 residues in the CDR3.

This chain uses TRBV9 with TRBJ2-2; TRBD1 agrees at 9 bases. CDR1 is SGDLS and CDR2 is YYNGEE in the germline V gene. This CDR3 is built from 16 residues. V trimming: 4 bases; J trimming: 5 bases; junction bases outside the gene matches: 9. CDR3 protein: CASSPRTGVGTGELFF. For the CDR3, the DNA is TGTGCCAGCAGCCCGCGGACAGGGGTGGGGACCGGGGAGCTGTTTTTT.

The J gene is TRBJ2-3, the V gene TRBV19; TRBD2 is a possible D gene (6 bases). Trimming pared 3 bases from V and 6 bases from J, leaving 10 bases between. The CDR3 spans 13 residues. Germline V gene lookup returns CDR1 LNHDA and CDR2 SQIVND (reference sequence). In DNA, the CDR3 is TGTGCCAGTAGTATTCGGGGGAGGGATACGCAGTATTTT. Translation: CASSIRGRDTQYF.

CDR3 sequence: CASSKWFEGYTF. The DNA of the CDR3 is TGTGCCAGCAGCAAGTGGTTTGAGGGCTACACCTTC. The chain joins TRBV5-8 to TRBJ1-2; D is unclear. The CDR3 extends over 12 amino acids. V was clipped by 4 bases and J by 8 bases, with 12 bases between them. Germline V gene data show CDR1 as SGHTS and CDR2 as YDEGEE.

The genes are TRBV6-5 and TRBJ1-5; tentatively, D is TRBD1 (5 bases). The CDR3 runs 16 residues. The germline CDR1 and CDR2 sequences are MNHEY and SVGAGI. V lost 0 bases, J lost 2 bases, and 11 bases lay in between. The CDR3 DNA sequence: TGTGCCAGCAGTTACTCGAGGGACTCCGGCAATCAGCCCCAGCATTTT. Translation: CASSYSRDSGNQPQHF.

This clone was seen a single time. The same CDR3 also results from other DNA sequences found in this sample. The V call is TRBV6-5, the J call TRBJ2-7; 7 nucleotides agree with TRBD1. Trimming removed 8 bases from V and 0 bases from J; junction bases left unmatched: 1. The CDR3 loop spans 12 amino acids. Germline assignment: CDR1 MNHEY and CDR2 SVGAGI. This chain's CDR3 is CASRDSSYEQYF. CDR3 sequence (DNA): TGTGCCAGCCGGGACAGCTCCTACGAGCAGTACTTC.

Regarding this clone: The junction shows a germline mismatch at one end, possibly a read error. The chain employs TRBV7-7 and TRBJ2-7, with D perhaps TRBD1 or TRBD2 (5 bases each). Germline assignment: CDR1 SSHAT and CDR2 FNYEAQ (reference sequence). The CDR3 loop spans 15 amino acids. The CDR3 protein is CASSLRDESSYEQYF. DNA for the CDR3: TGTGCTAGCAGCTTACGGGACGAGAGCTCCTACGAGCAGTACTTC.

The rearrangement joins TRBV5-8 to TRBJ2-1, with 11 positions matching TRBD1. From germline, CDR1 is SGHTS and CDR2 YDEGEE. The CDR3 is made up of 15 amino acids. V dropped 4 bases and J dropped 3; count of bases not matched to a gene: 3. The CDR3 loop is CASSQGQGVYNEQFF. DNA for the CDR3: TGTGCCAGCAGCCAGGGACAGGGGGTCTACAATGAGCAGTTCTTC.

In DNA form, the CDR3 reads TGCGCCAGCACGAAGCCCCCAAACACTGAAGCTTTCTTT. Translated: CASTKPPNTEAFF. V gene TRBV23-1 combines with J gene TRBJ1-1; D remains unclear. TRBV23-1 is an ORF, with its function uncertain. The CDR3 has 13 amino acids. Trimming took 7 bases from V and 2 from J, leaving 11 bases between them.

A word on this clone: Other DNA sequences from this sample encode an identical CDR3 as well. The CDR3 sequence is CASSVDRGYGYTF. In DNA, the CDR3 is TGTGCCAGCAGCGTAGACAGGGGCTATGGCTACACCTTC. This sequence joins TRBV9 and TRBJ1-2; the match to TRBD1 covers 7 bases. Germline V gene lookup returns CDR1 SGDLS and CDR2 YYNGEE. V shed 0 bases and J 4 bases; nucleotides not matched to a gene: 0. The CDR3 extends over 13 amino acids.

The V gene is TRBV27, the J gene TRBJ2-7, with D tentatively TRBD1 or TRBD2 (6 bases each). This CDR3 comprises 15 residues. Germline V lookup: CDR1 MNHEY, CDR2 SMNVEV (reference sequence). Trimming stripped 4 bases from V and 1 base from J, with 14 bases between. The CDR3, as DNA: TGTGCCAGCAGTTCCTCGGGGGCGGGGTCCTACGAGCAGTACTTC. Encoded protein: CASSSSGAGSYEQYF.